The clone carrying this T cell receptor (beta chain) was observed many times. Its specificity is unknown. The sample belongs to a study of regulatory T cells in long-lasting Graves disease. Notes on the study in general: Persistent disease showed a preference for TRBV28, TRBJ1-2 and TRBJ2-5. Comparison showed that persistent patients shared more public clonotypes (about 2,600) than new patients (approximately 930).

With iRepertoire HTBI primers and Arm-PCR of CDR3 regions, TCR beta libraries were built. MiXCR was run by TCRdb on the multiplex PCR reads, yielding one entry per CDR3 protein. The sample lists 540,000 or so distinct CDR3 sequences, roughly 14% occurring once. Trimming left V 5 bases short and J 1 base short, with 17 bases between. CDR1 and CDR2 from the germline V gene are MNHNS and SASEGT. The CDR3 length is 16 residues. This sample's time point: newly diagnosed GD, antithyroid drugs for less than 3 months. Preparation of the TCR library used RNA extracted from PBMCs. American Thyroid Association guidelines defined Graves' disease diagnosis. Another study also made use of these data, one on T cells in Graves' hyperthyroidism and ophthalmopathy.

The material sequenced was peripheral blood mononuclear cells (PBMCs), taken at new diagnosis, from a patient treated with antithyroid drugs. The receptor was isolated from a man aged 30-40 years with Graves disease. The V call is TRBV6-1, the J call TRBJ2-5; D may match TRBD1 or TRBD2 (5 bases each). Here the CDR3 DNA reads TGTGCCAGCAGTCCCGGGACGTCCGAGGGCCAAGAGACCCAGTACTTC. Protein: CASSPGTSEGQETQYF.